The 10 T cell receptor beta chains listed next were all sequenced from one sample in a study of shared T cell receptors in the human thymus. TCRdb's copy holds only in-frame clones and misses some; the assay was immunoSEQ multiplex PCR. The data show roughly 560,000 clones, roughly 74% seen once. These records were also assigned to another study, of human thymus T cells.

Sequencing was carried out using thymocytes. These receptors came from a boy under two years old with a congenital heart defect.

The V and J genes are TRBV4-3 and TRBJ2-1, with 9 bases aligning to TRBD2. The germline CDR1 and CDR2 sequences are LGHNA and YSLEER. Unmatched junction bases numbered 10, after V lost 4 bases and J lost 0 bases. This CDR3 spans 18 amino acids. The CDR3 reads CASSPTFLAGTSYNEQFF. The CDR3 DNA reads as TGCGCCAGCAGCCCCACCTTTCTAGCGGGGACCTCCTACAATGAGCAGTTCTTC.

The V and J genes are TRBV4-1 and TRBJ1-1; 9 positions agree with TRBD1. The germline V gene encodes CDR1 MGHRA and CDR2 YSYEKL. The CDR3 runs 18 residues. J gave up 5 bases and V 1 base, and 14 bases lay outside the gene matches. The CDR3 loop is CASSQVGQGTREGTEAFF. CDR3 nucleotides: TGCGCCAGCAGCCAAGTCGGACAGGGGACTAGGGAAGGGACTGAAGCTTTCTTT.

This clone was picked up one time. The J gene is TRBJ2-1, the V gene TRBV27; 10 nucleotides align to TRBD2. Trimming took 6 bases from V and 6 from J; bases not matched to a gene: 5. This CDR3 contains 14 residues. Germline CDR1 reads MNHEY; CDR2 reads SMNVEV (reference sequence). CDR3 protein: CASRGLAGVNEQFF. The CDR3 coding sequence is TGTGCCAGCAGGGGGCTAGCGGGAGTCAATGAGCAGTTCTTC.

V is TRBV25-1 and J is TRBJ2-3; 16 bases are a match to TRBD2. CDR3 length equals 16 residues. Germline values: CDR1 MGHDK, CDR2 SYGVNS. V lost 8 bases to trimming and J lost 4 bases; unmatched junction nucleotides: 6. The CDR3 DNA follows: TGTGCCAGCGTCGGGACTAGCGGGAGGGTTGCAGATACGCAGTATTTT. Translating it yields CASVGTSGRVADTQYF.

The V and J genes are TRBV30 and TRBJ2-7; TRBD2 is a possible D gene (5 bases). With 5 bases removed from V and 7 bases from J, the gap between germline ends came to 18 bases. CDR3 length: 13 amino acids. Looked up from germline, CDR1 is GTSNPN and CDR2 is SVGIG (reference sequence). CDR3 nucleotide sequence: TGTGCCTGGGCCGGGAACCCTCCATGGGAGCAGTACTTC. Its protein is CAWAGNPPWEQYF.

In this sample, this clone turned up once. The CDR3 DNA reads TGTGCCACCCCCCCCTCCCCGTGCTACGAGCAGTACTTC. Translated: CATPPSPCYEQYF. The chain recombines TRBV25-1 with TRBJ2-7; D uncertain. The germline V gene has CDR1 MGHDK and CDR2 SYGVNS. CDR3 length equals 13 residues. V was pared by 10 bases and J by 3 bases, with 16 bases between.

The table lists this clone with a few counts. The chain is built from TRBV5-1 and TRBJ2-7, with 13 bases matching TRBD2. Trimming at V came to 4 bases and at J to 7 bases, leaving 8 bases not matched to a gene. The V gene's germline CDR1 is SGHRS and CDR2 YFSETQ. CDR3 length: 15 residues. The CDR3 here is CASSPWTSGRGEQYF. The CDR3, as DNA: TGCGCCAGCAGCCCGTGGACTAGCGGGAGAGGAGAGCAGTACTTC.

This chain connects TRBV2 to TRBJ2-1; TRBD2 aligns across 14 bases. The CDR3 runs 15 residues. J gave up 8 bases and V 8 bases, and 8 bases lay outside the gene matches. Germline CDR1 and CDR2: SNHLY and FYNNEI. The CDR3 is CASWEGTSGSDEQFF. CDR3 nucleotides: TGTGCCAGCTGGGAGGGGACTAGCGGGAGTGATGAGCAGTTCTTC.

The chain has TRBV5-6 and TRBJ2-1; a possible D gene is TRBD2 (5 bases). V dropped 2 bases and J dropped 0 bases, with 12 bases sitting between them. The CDR3 runs to 16 residues. Germline loops: CDR1 SGHDT, CDR2 YYEEEE. The CDR3 coding sequence is TGTGCCAGCAGCTTATTATCCACTAGCTCCTACAATGAGCAGTTCTTC. It is translated as CASSLLSTSSYNEQFF. Combining the CDR3 with reference TRBV5-6 and TRBJ2-1 gives the whole variable domain DAGVTQSPTHLIKTRGQQVTLRCSPKSGHDTVSWYQQALGQGPQFIFQYYEEEERQRGNFPDRFSGHQFPNYSSELNVNALLLGDSALYLCASSLLSTSSYNEQFFGPGTRLTVL.

This clone has a single count. The chain has TRBV28 and TRBJ2-7; TRBD1 matches 9 bases. This CDR3 is built from 20 residues. Germline CDR1 MDHEN, CDR2 SYDVKM. V lost 1 base, J lost 0 bases, and 16 bases stayed unmatched. In nucleotides, the CDR3 is TGTGCCAGCAGTTTATCTACCGGGACAGGGCACTTACCAGACTCCTACGAGCAGTACTTC. It codes for CASSLSTGTGHLPDSYEQYF.